The rows below give T cell receptor beta chains drawn from one sample of a study of shared clonotypes between healthy human individuals. Clones were read by immunoSEQ multiplex PCR, and TCRdb kept only the in-frame ones, dropping some. The sample consists of roughly 1,000,000 clones, about 80% of them appearing once. The sample taken for sequencing was memory CD4+ T cells from PBMCs. These receptors all come from a man between 18 and 29 years old in good health. Some clones in this sample may be carry-over from other donors' samples. Each CDR3 is given with its conserved first and last residue. Each record gives: V gene, clone size, J gene, D gene, CDR3 DNA, CDR3 protein. A D gene is named only where the DNA matches it firmly. Rows give clone size only sometimes, using once, few, many, or a class for an expanded clone.

TRBV28	.	TRBJ1-2	.	TGTGCCAGCAGTTTCGAGGGGGGCTACACCTTC	CASSFEGGYTF
TRBV29-1	.	TRBJ2-1	.	TGCAGCGTTGACCCAACCTTAGGCTCCTACAATGAGCAGTTCTTC	CSVDPTLGSYNEQFF
TRBV28	.	TRBJ1-3	.	TGTGCCAGCAGTTTACTGACCTCTGGAAACACCATATATTTT	CASSLLTSGNTIYF
TRBV30	few	TRBJ1-2	TRBD1	TGTGCCTGGTCGACAGGGGGAGTCTATGGCTACACCTTC	CAWSTGGVYGYTF
TRBV5-1	.	TRBJ2-1	TRBD2	TGCGCCAGCAGATCTAGCGGGGGCTCCTACAATGAGCAGTTCTTC	CASRSSGGSYNEQFF
TRBV7-9	.	TRBJ2-7	.	TGTGCCAGCAGCTTAGTTGACCCAACTCTAGTCGAGCAGTACTTC	CASSLVDPTLVEQYF
TRBV5-5	.	TRBJ1-3	.	TGTGCCAGCAGCTTTGGTCCGGGGTTGGGAAACACCATATATTTT	CASSFGPGLGNTIYF
TRBV9	.	TRBJ2-1	.	TGTGCCAGCAGCGTAGGTGGGAGAGGTAACAATGAGCAGTTCTTC	CASSVGGRGNNEQFF
TRBV25-1	.	TRBJ1-4	TRBD1	TGTGCCAGCAGGGCACCAGGGGGGACTAATGAAAAACTGTTTTTT	CASRAPGGTNEKLFF
TRBV5-6	.	TRBJ1-2	.	TGTGCCAGCAGCCCGCGGACAGTCGGGGGAGTCTACACCTTC	CASSPRTVGGVYTF
TRBV5-1	.	TRBJ2-1	.	TGCGCCAGCAGCCCCTGGACAGCGAGCTCCTACAATGAGCAGTTCTTC	CASSPWTASSYNEQFF
TRBV9	few	TRBJ2-7	.	TGTGCCAGCAGCGCCGGCCTAGTGGCCCCCTACGAGCAGTACTTC	CASSAGLVAPYEQYF
TRBV19	.	TRBJ1-5	TRBD1	TGTGCCAGTAGTATTTACGGGACAGGGAGCAATCAGCCCCAGCATTTT	CASSIYGTGSNQPQHF
TRBV7-9	.	TRBJ2-1	.	TGTGCCAGCAGTGTAAGACAGGTAGGGAACAATGAGCAGTTCTTC	CASSVRQVGNNEQFF
TRBV5-1	.	TRBJ2-3	.	TGCGCCAGCAGCTTGAGTGTGACTTACACAGATACGCAGTATTTT	CASSLSVTYTDTQYF
TRBV10-2	.	TRBJ1-5	TRBD1	TGCGCCAGCACCCCGGGACAGGGGGCCGTTCAGCCCCAGCATTTT	CASTPGQGAVQPQHF
TRBV12-5	once	TRBJ2-1	TRBD1	TGTGCTAGTGGCCGTGATGTGGACAGGGGCAATGAGCAGTTCTTC	CASGRDVDRGNEQFF
TRBV28	few	TRBJ1-2	TRBD1	TGTGCCAGCAGTCTTGGACAGGCTAACTATGGCTACACCTTC	CASSLGQANYGYTF
TRBV4-1	.	TRBJ2-7	.	TGCGCCAGCAGCCACGGACGTTTAATATCCTACGAGCAGTACTTC	CASSHGRLISYEQYF
TRBV5-4	.	TRBJ2-1	TRBD2	TGTGCCAGCAGCATCTCGACTAGCGGGAGAGGCAATGAGCAGTTCTTC	CASSISTSGRGNEQFF
TRBV18	few	TRBJ2-3	.	TGTGCCAGCTCATCTCGGGACTTTTCAGATACGCAGTATTTT	CASSSRDFSDTQYF
TRBV28	.	TRBJ1-3	.	TGTGCCGTGAACACAGGGAGGAGAAACACCATATATTTT	CAVNTGRRNTIYF
TRBV7-9	.	TRBJ2-5	TRBD2	TGTGCCAGCAGCTTAGCACTAGCGGGAGGGCCGGAGACCCAGTACTTC	CASSLALAGGPETQYF
TRBV7-8	few	TRBJ2-1	.	TGTGCCAGCAGCACCAACCCTGTTAGCGCGCTCTCCTACAATGAGCAGTTCTTC	CASSTNPVSALSYNEQFF
TRBV10-3	.	TRBJ2-5	.	TGTGCCATCAGTGGGGGGACGGTATACCAAGAGACCCAGTACTTC	CAISGGTVYQETQYF
TRBV7-9	.	TRBJ1-3	.	TGTGCCAGCAGCTTAGACCGGGGAAACACCATATATTTT	CASSLDRGNTIYF
TRBV11-2	few	TRBJ2-7	.	TGTGCCAGCAGTCCGGACAGACCCTACGAGCAGTACTTC	CASSPDRPYEQYF
TRBV7-7	.	TRBJ2-5	TRBD2	TGTGCCAGCAGCATAAATGGGGCTAGCGGGAGTCAGACCCAGTACTTC	CASSINGASGSQTQYF
TRBV7-3	.	TRBJ1-2	TRBD1	TGTGCCAGCAGCGCTGGACAGGCCTATGGCTACACCTTC	CASSAGQAYGYTF